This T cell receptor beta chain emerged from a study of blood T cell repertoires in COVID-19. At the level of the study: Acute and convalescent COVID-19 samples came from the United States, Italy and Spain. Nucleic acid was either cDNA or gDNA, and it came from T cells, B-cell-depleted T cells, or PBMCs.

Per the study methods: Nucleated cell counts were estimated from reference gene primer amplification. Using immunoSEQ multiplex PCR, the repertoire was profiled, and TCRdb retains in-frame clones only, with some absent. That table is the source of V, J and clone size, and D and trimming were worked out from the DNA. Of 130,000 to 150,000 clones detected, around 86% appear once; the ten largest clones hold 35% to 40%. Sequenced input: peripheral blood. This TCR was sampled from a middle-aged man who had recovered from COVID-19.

The CDR3 loop is CSVEGPYLASVTDTQYF. CDR3 in DNA: TGCAGCGTTGAAGGCCCCTATCTAGCGAGTGTTACAGATACGCAGTATTTT. V is TRBV29-1 and J is TRBJ2-3, with TRBD2 as a possible D gene (6 bases). Trimming took off 1 base at V and 3 bases at J, with 20 bases between the two ends. There are 17 residues in the CDR3. The germline V gene has CDR1 SQVTM and CDR2 ANQGSEA.